The 5 T cell receptor beta chains given below trace back to one sample, sequenced in a study of T cell clonality in common variable immunodeficiency. General study findings and limits: In common variable immunodeficiency, TCR beta chains reportedly carried fewer deletions and N-nucleotide insertions.

Which antigens these TCRs recognize remains unknown. Only in-frame clones appear in the TCRdb table, and some are missing; sequencing was by immunoSEQ multiplex PCR. The sample shows 25,000 to 30,000 clones, none of them appearing just once. Sequenced sample: peripheral blood mononuclear cells. The receptors originated from a human donor with common variable immunodeficiency.

This clone has at least ten counts. Sequencing ends 3 residues short of the CDR3 end; the germline J gene provides the rest. This sequence joins TRBV7-2 and TRBJ1-2, with a tentative D call TRBD1 (6 bases). Looked up from germline, CDR1 is SGHTA and CDR2 is FQGNSA. The ends were cut back, 5 bases at V and 2 bases at J, with 12 bases in the middle. The CDR3 is made up of 14 amino acids. Incomplete CDR3 DNA: TGTGCCAGCAGCACCCGTCAGGGGAACTATGGC. This sequence encodes CASSTRQGNYG. The complete CDR3 sequence is CASSTRQGNYGYTF.

This clone was picked up many times. The read ends 3 residues before the CDR3 terminus; that terminus is restored from the germline J gene. The chain carries TRBV18 and TRBJ1-1; weak D call: TRBD1 (6 bases). V lost 1 base and J lost 3, with 9 bases in between. Germline V gene data show CDR1 as KGHSH and CDR2 as LQKENI. The CDR3 has 14 residues. The CDR3 DNA, read in part, is TGTGCCAGCTCACCACAGGGGGGGGACACTGAA. Translation gives CASSPQGGDTE. The CDR3 as a whole reads CASSPQGGDTEAFF.

As concerns this clone: The read stops 3 residues short of the end of the CDR3; the missing end is completed from the germline J gene. This chain links TRBV7-9 with TRBJ1-4; D gene uncertain. V was pared by 1 base and J by 8 bases, with 11 bases between. The CDR3 length is 14 residues. Germline V CDR1 and CDR2: SEHNR, FQNEAQ (reference sequence). This CDR3 reads CASSLGPQKEKLFF. CDR3 DNA (partial): TGTGCCAGCAGCTTAGGGCCCCAGAAGGAAAAA.

This clone was counted many times. Read sequence stops 3 residues before the CDR3 end, and the germline J gene provides the missing end. The J gene is TRBJ2-7, the V gene TRBV5-1, with 11 bases lining up with TRBD2. The V and J ends lost 4 bases and 3 bases, in that order; junction bases with no gene match: 9. The CDR3 runs to 16 residues. Germline assignment: CDR1 SGHRS and CDR2 YFSETQ. The CDR3 loop reads CASSPGGTSGFYEQYF. CDR3 DNA (partial): TGCGCCAGCAGCCCAGGAGGGACTAGCGGCTTCTACGAG.

This clone was counted ten times or more. The read falls 3 residues short of the CDR3 end, and the missing part is taken from the germline J gene. The V gene is TRBV29-1, the J gene TRBJ2-5, with 8 bases aligning to TRBD1. The CDR3 is 17 amino acids. Germline loops: CDR1 SQVTM, CDR2 ANQGSEA. The CDR3 protein is CSVEVPHAGQVVGTQYF. The CDR3 DNA, read in part, is TGCAGCGTTGAAGTCCCTCACGCGGGACAGGTTGTTGGTACC.